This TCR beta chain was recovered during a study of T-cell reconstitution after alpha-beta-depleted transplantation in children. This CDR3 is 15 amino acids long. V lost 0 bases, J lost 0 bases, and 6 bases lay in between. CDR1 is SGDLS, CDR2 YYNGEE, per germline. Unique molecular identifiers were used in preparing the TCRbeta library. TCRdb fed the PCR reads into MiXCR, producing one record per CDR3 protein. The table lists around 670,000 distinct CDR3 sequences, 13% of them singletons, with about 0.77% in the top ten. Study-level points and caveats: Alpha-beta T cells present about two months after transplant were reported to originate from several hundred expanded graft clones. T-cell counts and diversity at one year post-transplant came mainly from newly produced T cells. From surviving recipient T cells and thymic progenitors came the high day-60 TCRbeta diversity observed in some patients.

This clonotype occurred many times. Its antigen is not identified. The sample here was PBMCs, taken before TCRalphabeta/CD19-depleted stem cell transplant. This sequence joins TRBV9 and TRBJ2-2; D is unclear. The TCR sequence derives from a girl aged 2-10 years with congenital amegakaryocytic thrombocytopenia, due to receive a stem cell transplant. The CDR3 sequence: CASSVGGANTGELFF. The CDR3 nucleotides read TGTGCCAGCAGCGTAGGAGGAGCGAACACCGGGGAGCTGTTTTTT.